This T cell receptor (beta chain) was documented in a study of blood T cell repertoires in COVID-19. As for the study in general: Recovered status in Cohort 3 required two negative PCRs, clearance, or symptom resolution. The cDNA or gDNA used as material had been derived from T cells, B-cell-depleted T cells, or PBMCs. Acute-phase and convalescent COVID-19 samples originated in the United States, Italy and Spain.

Clinical histories supplied by participants themselves formed the basis of cohort assignment. The table came from immunoSEQ multiplex PCR; TCRdb's copy has only in-frame clones and leaves some out. The table has about 170,000 clones, less than 80% seen once. CDR1 and CDR2 (germline): SGHDN, FVKESK. V shed 3 bases and J 7 bases; nucleotides not matched to a gene: 2. The CDR3 covers 13 residues. The V call is TRBV14, the J call TRBJ2-1; 8 bases map to TRBD2. This receptor was identified in a woman in her 70s in a cohort exposed to, infected with or recovered from COVID-19 (not recorded which). Sequencing was done on a sample of PBMCs or T cells enriched from blood (not recorded which). The CDR3 bases are TGTGCCAGCAGCCAGGGACTAGGGAATGAGCAGTTCTTC. Translated: CASSQGLGNEQFF.